This paragraph covers one TCR beta chain sequence. What antigen it recognizes has not been identified. A junction end diverges from the germline sequence, so it may reflect a read error. These data belong to a study of T cells in Graves' hyperthyroidism and ophthalmopathy (dated by TCRdb to between 2018 and 2021). Some background on the complete study: Peripheral blood was collected at initial diagnosis, before any treatment. To identify distinguishing TCR V-J signatures, a discovery cohort of around 100 patients was used, comprising 43 with Graves' ophthalmopathy and approximately 57 with stable Graves' hyperthyroidism. An independent validation cohort of about 20 hyperthyroidism patients and about 15 patients who later progressed to ophthalmopathy tested prospective prediction of ophthalmopathy. The approximately 100 discovery patients were divided at random into training and test sets in a 7:3 ratio. Thyroid tissue and blood T-cell repertoires from six or seven Graves' hyperthyroidism patients were also compared in the study. Following sampling, methimazole starting at 30 mg daily was given to hyperthyroidism patients, and high-dose intravenous methylprednisolone was given to ophthalmopathy patients. The paper describes TCR Vbeta CDR3 sequencing of 135 peripheral blood samples, made up of some 40 ophthalmopathy patients, over 70 hyperthyroidism patients and some 17 progressor patients. The study at large found these results: During validation, the model predicted progression to ophthalmopathy a median of around six months ahead of onset, with almost 71% sensitivity and less than 85% specificity. In cross-validation, a model built on a 13 V-J signature told ophthalmopathy apart from stable hyperthyroidism with over 85% sensitivity and 81% to 82% specificity, and in testing the same model reached 80%/75%. No statistical method was used to fix the sample size in advance, and group allocation was not hidden from the investigators. Most expanded thyroid clonotypes (frequency above 0.001) were also detected in blood, a finding suggesting that blood repertoires may reflect thyroid immune responses.

The CDR3 numbers 15 residues from cysteine through phenylalanine. Of all the DNA, just the CDR3 is kept, 45 bases in frame from base 1. CDR1 and CDR2 are read off the germline V gene as MDHEN and SYDVKM. In the ophthalmopathy patients, disease was moderately to severely active, with a Clinical Activity Score of 3 or more, a NOSPECS grade of 4 or more, and a duration of less than 3 months. Patients with uncontrolled infections, other autoimmune diseases, pregnancy or lactation were excluded. Diagnoses were established on the basis of clinical symptoms, serum thyroxine and TRAb, thyroid ultrasound, and orbital computed tomography. PBMCs were separated from roughly 9.6 ml of fresh peripheral blood using Ficoll-Paque density gradient centrifugation. Trizol reagent was used to extract total RNA, and RNA quality was then checked on an Agilent 2100 Bioanalyzer. The TCR beta CDR3 regions were amplified from the RNA transcripts. The TCR CDR3 was subjected to a first round of RT-PCR using the HTBI primer set and the Qiagen OneStep RT-PCR kit. Libraries were constructed in a second round of multiplex PCR, after which size selection and purification were carried out. Libraries were sequenced paired-end with 100 bp reads on an Illumina HiSeq2000. In the authors' own workflow: SOAPnuke was used to process the raw data, removing reads that contained adapters or uncalled bases, had a mean Phred below 15, or lacked an exact match to the constant primer or identifier. High-quality paired reads were merged using COPE v1.2.5, and each unique nucleotide sequence was defined as a clonotype. Clonotypes were aligned to IMGT TRBV, TRBD and TRBJ reference segments using MiTCR v1.1. The analysis included only V-J combinations with a frequency above 0.0001, which together covered approximately 99% of the repertoires. A TCS score was defined as the ratio between F50 (clonal expansion) and ExV (chaos), using BLOSUM62-based TCRdist between CDR3 peptides within each V-J. Welch's t-statistics and random forest reduced roughly 540 V-J features to 10 to 15, which were used in a naive Bayes classifier (R e1071). TCRdb redid the processing of the public reads, applying fastp at Q25 and MiXCR, and retained in-frame beta chains. Under each unique CDR3 protein, matching rows form one entry showing the most common genes and DNA. The V and J calls shown here were made by TCRdb, not taken from the authors' results. The sample table shows almost 500,000 distinct CDR3 sequences, and 22% are seen once. Jointly, the top ten make up approximately 49% of the sample.

Sequencing used blood. The TCR originated in a woman in her 70s with Graves' ophthalmopathy. Recombination connected TRBV28 to TRBJ2-7; 7 junctional bases match TRBD1. The CDR3 in this case is CASSTQGDLRYGQYF. The nucleotide sequence reads TGTGCCAGCAGCACTCAGGGGGACCTCCGTTACGGGCAGTACTTC. Full variable domain (CDR3 extended with the reference TRBV28 and TRBJ2-7 proteins): DVKVTQSSRYLVKRTGEKVFLECVQDMDHENMFWYRQDPGLGLRLIYFSYDVKMKEKGDIPEGYSVSREKKERFSLILESASTNQTSMYLCASSTQGDLRYGQYFGPGTRLTVT.